A single sample gave rise to the 12 T cell receptor beta chains below, sequenced in a study of CXCR3-negative and CXCR3-positive naive CD8 T cells. The authors made the TRB cDNA libraries by 5' RACE using UMI labels. One entry per CDR3 protein, without DNA, is what TCRdb gives after re-calling the 5' RACE reads. Its clone listing holds around 40,000 distinct CDR3 sequences. Sequenced material: naive CXCR3- CD8+ T cells from blood. Subset meaning: CD45RO-CCR7+CD27+CD95- naive CD8+ T cells lacking CXCR3 (TNR3-). These receptor sequences come from a human donor in good health. Some clones in this sample may be carry-over from other donors' samples.

This chain links TRBV6-1 with TRBJ2-7. This CDR3 comprises 16 residues. Germline V CDR1 and CDR2: MNHNS, SASEGT. This chain's CDR3 is CASSEALDRGSYEKYF.

The CDR3 protein is CASSPPRGTDTQYF. The V and J genes are TRBV12-3 or TRBV12-4 and TRBJ2-3; there is no DNA to check the TCRdb D call of TRBD1. The CDR3 loop spans 14 amino acids.

According to its frequency, this clonotype is medium-sized. V usage is TRBV19 and J usage is TRBJ2-3. Germline lookup yields CDR1 LNHDA and CDR2 SQIVND (reference sequence). The CDR3 sequence is 12 residues long. This chain's CDR3 is CASSIGVDTQYF.

This chain's CDR3 is CASTPGHRPLQETQYF. V gene TRBV7-2 combines with J gene TRBJ2-5; TCRdb's D call, TRBD1, is unchecked because there is no DNA. CDR3 length equals 16 residues. Germline V gene data show CDR1 as SGHTA and CDR2 as FQGNSA.

This chain joins TRBV20-1 and TRBJ2-7. Germline V gene lookup returns CDR1 DFQATT and CDR2 SNEGSKA (reference sequence). CDR3 size: 13 residues. The CDR3 sequence: CSARQESSYEQYF.

J is TRBJ1-6 and V is TRBV28; the D call of TRBD1 rests on TCRdb alone, since no DNA is present to check it. The germline V gene encodes CDR1 MDHEN and CDR2 SYDVKM. The CDR3 length is 12 residues. The CDR3 reads CASSLTPTPLHF. Supplemented by reference TRBV28 and TRBJ1-6, the full variable domain reads DVKVTQSSRYLVKRTGEKVFLECVQDMDHENMFWYRQDPGLGLRLIYFSYDVKMKEKGDIPEGYSVSREKKERFSLILESASTNQTSMYLCASSLTPTPLHFGNGTRLTVT.

The V and J genes are TRBV5-5 and TRBJ2-1. This CDR3 is 15 amino acids long. Germline V gives CDR1 SGHKS, CDR2 YYEKEE (reference sequence). The CDR3 reads CASSTDGSSYNEQFF.

The J gene is TRBJ2-1, the V gene TRBV7-3; the TCRdb D gene call, TRBD2, has no DNA to confirm it. This CDR3 is built from 18 residues. CDR1 and CDR2 from the germline V gene are SGHTA and FQGTGA. The CDR3 here is CASSLSPPTSGVYNEQFF. The complete variable domain, with remaining parts taken from reference TRBV7-3 and TRBJ2-1, reads GAGVSQTPSNKVTEKGKYVELRCDPISGHTALYWYRQSLGQGPEFLIYFQGTGAADDSGLPNDRFFAVRPEGSVSTLKIQRTERGDSAVYLCASSLSPPTSGVYNEQFFGPGTRLTVL.

V and J are TRBV7-2 and TRBJ1-5. This CDR3 has 16 amino acids. The germline V gene has CDR1 SGHTA and CDR2 FQGNSA. Here the CDR3 reads CASTDWGEGGNQPQHF.

V usage is TRBV29-1 and J usage is TRBJ2-7; as DNA is missing, the TRBD1 call by TCRdb cannot be tested. The CDR3 is 14 residues long. Germline V gives CDR1 SQVTM, CDR2 ANQGSEA. The CDR3: CSVDTGTGPYEQYF.

The chain joins TRBV29-1 to TRBJ2-2. The germline CDR1 and CDR2 sequences are SQVTM and ANQGSEA. CDR3 length: 15 residues. The CDR3 reads CSVESSRANTGELFF.

The V gene is TRBV7-2, the J gene TRBJ2-2; TCRdb's assignment of TRBD2 cannot be checked, as there is no DNA. The CDR3 sequence is 16 residues long. From germline, CDR1 is SGHTA and CDR2 FQGNSA. The CDR3 sequence is CASSLRWVAGTGELFF.